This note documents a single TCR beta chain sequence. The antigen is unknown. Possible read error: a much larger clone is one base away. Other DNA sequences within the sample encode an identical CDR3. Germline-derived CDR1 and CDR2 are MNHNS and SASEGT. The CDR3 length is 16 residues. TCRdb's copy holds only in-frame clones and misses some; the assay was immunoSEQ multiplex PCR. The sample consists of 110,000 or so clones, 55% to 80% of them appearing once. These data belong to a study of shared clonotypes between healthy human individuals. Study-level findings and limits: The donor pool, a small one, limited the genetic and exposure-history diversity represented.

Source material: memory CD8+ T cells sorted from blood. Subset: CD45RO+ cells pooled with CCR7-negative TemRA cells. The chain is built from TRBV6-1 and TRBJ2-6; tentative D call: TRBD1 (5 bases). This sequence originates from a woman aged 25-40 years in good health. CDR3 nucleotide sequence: TGTGCCAGCAGTGAAGCCGCAGGGTCTGGGGCCAATGTCCTGACTTTC. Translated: CASSEAAGSGANVLTF.